This is a list of T cell receptor beta chains from one sample in a study of blood T cell repertoires in COVID-19. The data were produced by immunoSEQ multiplex PCR, yet TCRdb's version contains in-frame clones alone and is incomplete. The sample carries about 38,000 clones, about 87% recorded once. Sequencing was carried out using peripheral blood. These receptors were taken from a man aged 50 or older with active or convalescent COVID-19. The CDR3 runs from the conserved cysteine through the conserved F or W. The D gene is left open where the match is weak. Expanded clones get a size class; other rows say once, few or many, or leave the size out.

j_call v_call d_call clone_size cdr3_nt cdr3_aa
TRBJ1-5 TRBV15 - - TGTGCCACCAGCAGAGATTACGCGGGGGGCAATCAGCCCCAGCATTTT CATSRDYAGGNQPQHF
TRBJ2-7 TRBV11-2 - - TGTGCCAGCAGCGCCGGGGGAAGCGGCTACGAGCAGTACTTC CASSAGGSGYEQYF
TRBJ2-7 TRBV27 - once TGTGCCAGCTCCTGGCAGGGCACCTACGAGCAGTACTTC CASSWQGTYEQYF
TRBJ2-1 TRBV25-1 TRBD1 - TGTGCCAGCAGTGGGACAGGGGGCTATGAGCAGTTCTTC CASSGTGGYEQFF
TRBJ2-4 TRBV9 - once TGTGCCAGCAGCCCCCTGGGAGGCAAAAACATTCAGTACTTC CASSPLGGKNIQYF
TRBJ1-3 TRBV4-2 - - TGTGCCAGCAGCCAAGAACAGACTGGAAACACCATATATTTT CASSQEQTGNTIYF
TRBJ1-2 TRBV6-5 - - TGTGCCAGCAGCTTACTCTCTGGGCCAGATGGCTACACCTTC CASSLLSGPDGYTF
TRBJ1-1 TRBV7-9 TRBD1 - TGTGCCAGCAGCCCTACAGGGGGCACTGAAGCTTTCTTT CASSPTGGTEAFF
TRBJ2-1 TRBV11-1 - - TGTGCCAGCAGCGTCCTACAGGGAAGAAGTGGCAATGAGCAGTTCTTC CASSVLQGRSGNEQFF
TRBJ1-4 TRBV18 - few TGTGCCAGCTCACCGAGTACAGGGACTAATGAAAAACTGTTTTTT CASSPSTGTNEKLFF
TRBJ2-1 TRBV28 TRBD1 - TGTGCCAGCAGTCCATCGACAGGGAACGGCTACAATGAGCAGTTCTTC CASSPSTGNGYNEQFF
TRBJ1-6 TRBV2 TRBD1 - TGTGCCAGCGGGTCCCGGGACAGGAACGATAATTCACCCCTCCACTTT CASGSRDRNDNSPLHF
TRBJ2-1 TRBV28 TRBD2 - TGTGCCAGCAACTGGGCCTCAATCCGTTTTGACGGGAGGGCGTACCCCTACAATGAGCAGTTCTTC CASNWASIRFDGRAYPYNEQFF
TRBJ1-6 TRBV27 - - TGTGCCAGCAGTTCCCCTCCGGGACACCGAAATTCACCCCTCCACTTT CASSSPPGHRNSPLHF
TRBJ1-2 TRBV11-2 - - TGTGCCAGCAGTGACATGGGCTATGGCTACACCTTC CASSDMGYGYTF
TRBJ2-2 TRBV5-6 - - TGTGCCAGCAACGGGGAAACCGGGGAGCTGTTTTTT CASNGETGELFF
TRBJ2-3 TRBV27 TRBD2 - TGTGCCAGCGCCCAAGGGGGCGGGAGGGTTTCAGATACGCAGTATTTT CASAQGGGRVSDTQYF
TRBJ1-1 TRBV9 - - TGTGCCAGCAGCGTAGATGAGGGAGGTGTATCTGAAGCTTTCTTT CASSVDEGGVSEAFF
TRBJ2-2 TRBV28 - - TGTGCCAGCAGTTTGAGGTTGGACACCGGGGAGCTGTTTTTT CASSLRLDTGELFF
TRBJ2-2 TRBV3-1/TRBV3-2 - - TGTGCCAGCACCAGGGGCCCAAGGACCGGGGAGCTGTTTTTT CASTRGPRTGELFF
TRBJ2-7 TRBV9 TRBD2 - TGTGCCAGCAGCGTAACGACTAGCGGGACATGGCACGAGCAGTACTTC CASSVTTSGTWHEQYF
TRBJ2-1 TRBV4-1 - - TGCGCCAGCAGCCAAGCGACTGCCGGGAACAATGAGCAGTTCTTC CASSQATAGNNEQFF
TRBJ1-2 TRBV2 TRBD1 - TGTGCCAGCAGACAGGGGGCTAACTATGGCTACACCTTC CASRQGANYGYTF
TRBJ2-7 TRBV27 - large TGTGCCAGCAGTTCTACGGCAGCAGGGGAGCAGTACTTC CASSSTAAGEQYF
TRBJ1-1 TRBV12-5 - - TGTGCTAGTGGTTTGTTAGGGGCCAAGAACACTGAAGCTTTCTTT CASGLLGAKNTEAFF
TRBJ1-6 TRBV19 TRBD1 - TGTGCCAGTAGACCCGGGACAGATAATTCACCCCTCCACTTT CASRPGTDNSPLHF